This T cell receptor beta chain was documented in a study of blood T cell repertoires in COVID-19. Study as a whole: In each case, the material was cDNA or gDNA derived from T cells, B-cell-depleted T cells, or PBMCs.

Assay: immunoSEQ multiplex PCR; the TCRdb copy retains only in-frame clones and omits some. The table records over 75,000 clones, approximately 90% of them present only once. This clone was seen just once. The CDR3 is 11 residues long. The sequence derives from a human donor with COVID-19, enrolled during active disease. The donor label of this sample is uncertain. The chain employs TRBV12-3 or TRBV12-4 and TRBJ2-7, with a possible D match to TRBD2 (6 bases). The specimen was peripheral blood. DNA for the CDR3: TGTGCTTCTGGGGGGATCTACGAGCAGTACTTC. Protein sequence: CASGGIYEQYF.